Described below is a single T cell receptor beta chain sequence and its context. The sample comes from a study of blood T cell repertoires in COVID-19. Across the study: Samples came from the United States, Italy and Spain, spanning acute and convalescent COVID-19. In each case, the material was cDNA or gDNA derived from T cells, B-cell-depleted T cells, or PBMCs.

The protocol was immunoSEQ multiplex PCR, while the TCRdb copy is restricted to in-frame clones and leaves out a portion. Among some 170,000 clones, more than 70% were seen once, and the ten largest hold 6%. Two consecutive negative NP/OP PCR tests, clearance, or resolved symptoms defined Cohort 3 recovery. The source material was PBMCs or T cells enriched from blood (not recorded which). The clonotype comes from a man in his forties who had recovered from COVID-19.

As DNA, the CDR3 is TGTGCCAGCAGCGTCAGGGGGGCCAACTCACCCCTCCACTTT. It specifies CASSVRGANSPLHF. The chain recombines TRBV14 with TRBJ1-6; TRBD1 agrees at 7 bases. Germline V gene data show CDR1 as SGHDN and CDR2 as FVKESK. V gave up 5 bases and J gave up 10 bases; unmatched junction bases: 8. CDR3 length: 14 residues.